The rows below give T cell receptor beta chains drawn from one sample of a study of metastatic and nonmetastatic thyroid tumors. TCRdb reanalyzed the PCR reads with MiXCR. Here the sample spans about 8,400 clones, around 33% being singletons. Input material: tumor tissue. The receptors stem from a female donor with papillary thyroid cancer or a benign thyroid nodule (not recorded which). Some clones in this sample may be carry-over from other donors' samples. CDR3s include the opening cysteine and the closing phenylalanine or tryptophan. The D gene is left open where the match is weak. Where a row states a size, it is once, few, many or the class of an expanded clone; other rows omit it.

v_gene	abundance	j_gene	d_gene	CDR3nt	CDR3aa
TRBV6-1	few	TRBJ1-5	.	TGTGCCAGCAGTCCCCGTGGGGGGTTGCCCCAGCATTTT	CASSPRGGLPQHF
TRBV5-1	.	TRBJ1-2	TRBD1	TGCGCCAGCAGCTTAGAACAGGGGACGTTCGGCTACACCTTC	CASSLEQGTFGYTF
TRBV6-1	many	TRBJ1-2	TRBD1	TGTGCCACCAGCAGACAGGGAAAGTTGGGCTACACCTTC	CATSRQGKLGYTF
TRBV20-1	.	TRBJ1-1	.	TGCAGTGCTAGATGGGCCGGCGCGAACACTGAAGCTTTCTTT	CSARWAGANTEAFF
TRBV3-1	.	TRBJ2-2	.	TGTGCCAGCCGAGGACAAACTCACACCGGGGAGCTGTTTTTT	CASRGQTHTGELFF
TRBV12-3/TRBV12-4	few	TRBJ1-2	.	TGTGCCAGCAGCTTGCCAGGGAGGGGACATGGCTACACCTTC	CASSLPGRGHGYTF
TRBV6-5	few	TRBJ1-6	TRBD1	TGTGCCAGCAGTTCCGAGGAGGGGACAGGGGACTATTCACCCCTCCACTTT	CASSSEEGTGDYSPLHF
TRBV5-6	.	TRBJ1-5	TRBD1	TGTGCCAGCAGCTTGGGGACAGGGGGTGGACAGCCCCAGCATTTT	CASSLGTGGGQPQHF
TRBV28	.	TRBJ2-1	.	TGTGCCAGCACCCTGGTTAACCAAGACAATGAGCAGTTCTTC	CASTLVNQDNEQFF
TRBV7-8	.	TRBJ1-1	TRBD1	TGTGCCAGCAGCCCCCGGACAGGGGTTTTTGAAGCTTTCTTT	CASSPRTGVFEAFF
TRBV9	medium-sized	TRBJ2-3	TRBD2	TGTGCCAGCAGCTCAAGACTAGCGGAGCCCACAGATACGCAGTATTTT	CASSSRLAEPTDTQYF
TRBV19	few	TRBJ1-6	.	TGTTCCAGTAGCGCAGGGTCCTCACCCCTCCGCTTT	CSSSAGSSPLRF
TRBV6-1	.	TRBJ1-5	.	TGTGCCAGCATGGCAGGGTTAAGCAATCAGCCCCAGCATTTT	CASMAGLSNQPQHF
TRBV11-2	.	TRBJ1-6	.	TGTGCCAGCAGCTTAGATGCGGGTTTGGGACCCCTCCACTTT	CASSLDAGLGPLHF
TRBV27	few	TRBJ2-7	.	TGTGCCAGCCGTAGCGGAAACTACGAGCAGTACTTC	CASRSGNYEQYF
TRBV10-1	few	TRBJ1-2	.	TGCGCCAGCAGTGGGCGAGGGGGGCGAGGGGAAAACTATGGCTACACCTTC	CASSGRGGRGENYGYTF
TRBV12-3/TRBV12-4	.	TRBJ2-1	TRBD2	TGTGCCAGCAGTTCGACCGGGACTAGTTTCAATGAGCAGTTCTTC	CASSSTGTSFNEQFF
TRBV5-1	once	TRBJ2-3	.	TGCGCCAGCAGCCCTGACCCGAGGACAGATACGCAGTATTTT	CASSPDPRTDTQYF
TRBV20-1	.	TRBJ1-5	.	TGCAGTGCTAGCGAGAGGATTAATCAGCCCCAGCATTTT	CSASERINQPQHF
TRBV5-1	once	TRBJ2-1	TRBD2	TGCGCCAGCAGACGGGCAGGGACTAGCCCTATTGGGTATGAGCAGTTCTTC	CASRRAGTSPIGYEQFF
TRBV20-1	medium-sized	TRBJ2-1	TRBD2	TGCAGTGCGACCCCGGGACTAGATGGAGGAGAGCAGTTCTTC	CSATPGLDGGEQFF
TRBV6-1	.	TRBJ2-7	TRBD1	TGTGCCAGCAGGGACAGGGGCTACGAGCAGTACTTC	CASRDRGYEQYF
TRBV5-5	large	TRBJ2-5	.	TGTGCCAGCAGCCTGCGGACAGCCCAAGAGACCCAGTACTTC	CASSLRTAQETQYF
TRBV12-3/TRBV12-4	medium-sized	TRBJ1-5	.	TGTGCCAGCAGTTTAGCGGGTATGGGTTCCCCTCAGCCCCAGCATTTT	CASSLAGMGSPQPQHF
TRBV7-2	.	TRBJ1-4	TRBD1	TGTGCCAGCGGAGGACAGGCGAATGAAAAACTGTTTTTT	CASGGQANEKLFF
TRBV28	.	TRBJ1-2	TRBD1	TGTGCCAGCAGTCGAGACAGGGGAATCTATGGCTACACCTTC	CASSRDRGIYGYTF
TRBV4-3	.	TRBJ2-7	.	TGCGCCAGCAGCCAAGGGCAAGAATCCTACGAGCAGTACTTC	CASSQGQESYEQYF
TRBV27	few	TRBJ1-2	TRBD1	TGTGCCAGCAGTCGCCAGGGGGCGAACTATGGCTACACCTTC	CASSRQGANYGYTF
TRBV20-1	.	TRBJ2-3	TRBD2	TGCAGTGCTACACGACTAGCGGGAGGGCCGGCAGATACGCAGTATTTT	CSATRLAGGPADTQYF
TRBV28	.	TRBJ1-3	.	TGTGCCAGCAGCACACTCGGGGACGGGCTGAACACCATATATTTT	CASSTLGDGLNTIYF
TRBV2	few	TRBJ1-2	TRBD1	TGTGCCAGCATCGGGACAGGAAACTATGGCTACACCTTC	CASIGTGNYGYTF
TRBV27	.	TRBJ1-4	TRBD1	TGTGCCAGCGGCAAGGGGGCATCCTATGAAAAACTGTTTTTT	CASGKGASYEKLFF
TRBV6-2/TRBV6-3	medium-sized	TRBJ2-7	.	TGTGCCAGCAGTTACCCCCAGAGGGGAGGCTACGAGCAGTACTTC	CASSYPQRGGYEQYF
TRBV6-1	.	TRBJ2-2	.	TGTGCCAGCAGTCCCGGGACTTGGAACACCGGGGAGCTGTTTTTT	CASSPGTWNTGELFF
TRBV28	.	TRBJ2-2	.	TGTGCCAGCAGTTTAATCGTTGGGGGCGAGAACACCGGGGAGCTGTTTTTT	CASSLIVGGENTGELFF
TRBV12-3/TRBV12-4	few	TRBJ2-7	TRBD1	TGTGCCAGCAGTCCCGACAGGGCCTACGAGCAGTACTTC	CASSPDRAYEQYF
TRBV9	.	TRBJ2-5	.	TGTGCCAGCAGCCAAGGTAGCGACCAAGAGACCCAGTACTTC	CASSQGSDQETQYF
TRBV6-4	.	TRBJ2-1	.	TGTGCCAGCAAGCCGGGATTTGGTAACAATGAGCAGTTCTTC	CASKPGFGNNEQFF
TRBV7-9	.	TRBJ2-2	.	TGTGCCAGCAGCTTATACAGTACGAACACCGGGGAGCTGTTTTTT	CASSLYSTNTGELFF
TRBV20-1	.	TRBJ2-1	TRBD2	TGCAGTGCTAGAGGTCCCCTACTAGCGGGGGGGGCTGAGCAGTTCTTC	CSARGPLLAGGAEQFF
TRBV28	few	TRBJ2-6	.	TGTGCCAGCCAATCGAGTGGGGCCAACGTCCTGACTTTC	CASQSSGANVLTF
TRBV20-1	medium-sized	TRBJ2-1	.	TGCAGTGCTAGACCGACCTCAGGCCTCGGCAGATACAATGAGCAGTTCTTC	CSARPTSGLGRYNEQFF